This TCR beta chain came from a study of T cells in Graves' hyperthyroidism and ophthalmopathy. The CDR3 runs to 13 residues. Germline assignment: CDR1 SGHRS and CDR2 YFSETQ. V was shortened by 2 bases and J by 1 base, with 4 bases between the two germline ends. The investigators amplified TCR beta CDR3 regions from RNA transcripts. The HTBI primer set was used in a first-round RT-PCR of the TCR CDR3. TCRdb used MiXCR to reprocess the multiplex PCR reads, holding one entry per CDR3 protein. The sample consists of a few hundred thousand distinct CDR3 sequences, over 15% of them appearing once. The sample holds many counts of this clonotype.

The V and J genes are TRBV5-1 and TRBJ1-5; D gene unclear. Sequenced material: blood. The clonotype comes from a woman aged 18 to 35 with Graves' hyperthyroidism. The CDR3: CASSLWSNQPQHF. CDR3 DNA: TGCGCCAGCAGCTTATGGAGCAATCAGCCCCAGCATTTT.